These 2 T cell receptor beta chains share one sample of origin, sequenced in a study of shared clonotypes between healthy human individuals. CD45RO-negative, CCR7-positively selected cells formed the naive CD8 fraction, excluding terminally differentiated effector memory CD45RA+ cells. The repertoire was sequenced with immunoSEQ multiplex PCR; TCRdb's copy has only in-frame clones and lacks some. The sample has millions of clones; approximately 94% are singletons. Sequencing used naive CD8+ T cells sorted from blood. The receptor set was obtained from a man aged 18 to 29 in good health.

About this clone: The sample carries other DNA sequences with the same CDR3. The chain links TRBV5-1 to TRBJ2-7; 11 bases are shared with TRBD1. CDR1 is SGHRS and CDR2 is YFSETQ in the germline V gene. J was trimmed by 1 base and V by 4 bases; bases with no gene match: 4. The CDR3 is 15 amino acids. The CDR3 DNA follows: TGCGCCAGCAGCCCAGGACAGGGGGCGTCCTACGAGCAGTACTTC. Its protein is CASSPGQGASYEQYF.

The chain couples TRBV5-6 to TRBJ2-7; the D is unclear. Deletions cut 0 bases from V and 0 bases from J, with 7 bases between. Germline V CDR1 and CDR2: SGHDT, YYEEEE. The CDR3 is made up of 14 amino acids. CDR3 region: CASSLVPTSYEQYF. DNA of the CDR3: TGTGCCAGCAGCTTGGTTCCCACCTCCTACGAGCAGTACTTC.